Listed here are 21 T cell receptor beta chains from one sample, sequenced in a study of blood T cell repertoires in COVID-19. The table came from immunoSEQ multiplex PCR; TCRdb's copy has only in-frame clones and leaves some out. The sample lists just under 65,000 clones; around 82% were seen once. Specimen: peripheral blood. The receptor source for this set is a man in his fifties or sixties with COVID-19, enrolled during active disease.

This chain joins TRBV11-3 and TRBJ2-2; D ambiguous. The CDR3 is 14 residues long. Trimming stripped 3 bases from V and 1 base from J, with 6 bases between. CDR1 and CDR2 from the germline V gene are SGHNT and YENEEA. The CDR3 spells CASSLPGNTGELFF. The CDR3 DNA is TGTGCCAGCAGCTTGCCGGGGAACACCGGGGAGCTGTTTTTT.

This clone was detected only a few times. CDR3 residues: CASSRAGPGNTIYF. The CDR3 region has the DNA TGTGCCAGTAGTAGGGCGGGGCCTGGAAACACCATATATTTT. The chain couples TRBV19 to TRBJ1-3, with D possibly TRBD1 on 5 matching bases. This CDR3 has 14 amino acids. With 4 bases removed from V and 2 bases from J, the gap between germline ends came to 9 bases. Germline V gene sequence: CDR1 LNHDA, CDR2 SQIVND (reference sequence).

In this sample, this clone turned up a few times. The CDR3 DNA is TGTGCTAGTGGTCTTATTGGGGGGACTGAAGCTTTCTTT. Amino acids: CASGLIGGTEAFF. This chain connects TRBV12-5 to TRBJ1-1; tentatively, D is TRBD1 (5 bases). Trimming took off 5 bases at V and 5 bases at J, with 12 bases between the two ends. The CDR3 loop spans 13 amino acids. CDR1 and CDR2 (germline): LGHNT, FRNRAP.

This clone was recorded only once. V is TRBV6-1 and J is TRBJ2-7, with 8 bases fitting TRBD1. Germline CDR1 is MNHNS and CDR2 is SASEGT. The length of the CDR3 is 15 residues. The V gene end was trimmed by 2 bases and the J gene end by 6 bases; junction bases not matched to a gene: 9. The chain's CDR3 is CASSEWTGSLSEQYF. CDR3 DNA: TGTGCCAGCAGTGAATGGACAGGGTCTCTTTCCGAGCAGTACTTC.

The chain is built from TRBV6-5 and TRBJ2-3, with a weak D call TRBD1 (5 bases). CDR3 size: 16 residues. The germline V and J ends were trimmed by 0 bases and 1 base, with 11 bases remaining between them. CDR1 and CDR2 from the germline V gene are MNHEY and SVGAGI. This chain's CDR3 is CASSYSQGRGTDTQYF. DNA of the CDR3: TGTGCCAGCAGTTACTCCCAGGGTCGGGGCACAGATACGCAGTATTTT.

Regarding this clone: Other DNA sequences in this specimen translate into the identical CDR3. This chain connects TRBV15 to TRBJ1-1, with no clear D. CDR1 and CDR2 (germline): LNHNV, YYDKDF (reference sequence). V was trimmed by 6 bases and J by 0 bases, leaving 8 bases between them. The CDR3 runs 13 residues. The CDR3 coding sequence is TGTGCCACCAGTAGACCTTTGAACACTGAAGCTTTCTTT. This encodes CATSRPLNTEAFF.

The chain's CDR3 is CASSLGARAFF. CDR3 bases: TGTGCCAGCAGCTTAGGGGCCCGGGCTTTCTTT. This chain uses TRBV11-3 with TRBJ1-1; no clear D. V was pared by 1 base and J by 11 bases, with 8 bases between. CDR1 and CDR2 from the germline V gene are SGHNT and YENEEA. This CDR3 comprises 11 residues. Complete variable domain (other parts from reference TRBV11-3 and TRBJ1-1): EAGVVQSPRYKIIEKKQPVAFWCNPISGHNTLYWYLQNLGQGPELLIRYENEEAVDDSQLPKDRFSAERLKGVDSTLKIQPAELGDSAVYLCASSLGARAFFGQGTRLTVV.

CDR3 sequence (DNA): TGTGCCAGCAGCCCGTTTTCCGGGACTAGCACAGATACGCAGTATTTT. This translates into CASSPFSGTSTDTQYF. The chain combines TRBV7-6 with TRBJ2-3; a weak D match, TRBD2 (6 bases). The CDR3 consists of 16 residues. Germline values: CDR1 SGHVS, CDR2 FNYEAQ. Trimming removed 5 bases at V and 0 bases at J, with 15 bases between.

This clone was seen more than once but under ten times. J is TRBJ1-6 and V is TRBV24-1; D gene ambiguous. With 4 bases removed from V and 0 bases from J, the gap between germline ends came to 3 bases. Germline assignment: CDR1 KGHDR and CDR2 SFDVKD. The CDR3 extends over 14 amino acids. Here the CDR3 reads CATSESSYNSPLHF. CDR3 DNA sequence: TGTGCCACCAGTGAGAGCTCCTATAATTCACCCCTCCACTTT.

DNA of the CDR3: TGTGCCAGCAGTTTGGGCGGGAACGGAGAGACCCAGTACTTC. This codes for CASSLGGNGETQYF. This sequence joins TRBV28 and TRBJ2-5; D is possibly TRBD2 (6 bases). From germline, CDR1 is MDHEN and CDR2 SYDVKM. The V end was cut by 3 bases, the J end by 4 bases, with 12 bases between. This CDR3 has 14 residues. The full variable domain, with the rest looked up from reference TRBV28 and TRBJ2-5, is DVKVTQSSRYLVKRTGEKVFLECVQDMDHENMFWYRQDPGLGLRLIYFSYDVKMKEKGDIPEGYSVSREKKERFSLILESASTNQTSMYLCASSLGGNGETQYFGPGTRLLVL.

This clone was found a few times. The chain recombines TRBV7-9 with TRBJ2-3; 7 bases map to TRBD2. V lost 3 bases and J lost 4; bases outside the gene matches: 7. Per germline, CDR1 SEHNR and CDR2 FQNEAQ (reference sequence). The CDR3 consists of 15 residues. Written as DNA, the CDR3 is TGTGCCAGCAGCTTGGGTGGGGGGGTTTCAGATACGCAGTATTTT. Amino acid sequence: CASSLGGGVSDTQYF.

The chain links TRBV6-5 to TRBJ2-6; a possible D gene is TRBD1 (5 bases). Between the trimmed V and J ends, which lost 8 bases and 2 bases, there was a span of 13 bases. The CDR3 is 15 amino acids. Per germline, CDR1 MNHEY and CDR2 SVGAGI. CDR3 bases: TGTGCCAGCGCAGGGTATCTCACTGGGGCCAACGTCCTGACTTTC. Encoded protein: CASAGYLTGANVLTF.

CDR3 protein: CASRRSASGRKEETQYF. DNA for the CDR3: TGTGCCAGCAGAAGGAGCGCTAGCGGGAGAAAGGAAGAGACCCAGTACTTC. This chain links TRBV11-3 with TRBJ2-5, with 10 bases that match TRBD2. V lost 6 bases, J lost 3 bases, and 13 bases stayed unmatched. CDR3 length: 17 amino acids. CDR1 is SGHNT and CDR2 is YENEEA in the germline V gene.

By proportion, this clone is medium-sized (0.01 to 0.1%). The chain recombines TRBV27 with TRBJ2-1; 7 bases line up with TRBD1. The germline V gene has CDR1 MNHEY and CDR2 SMNVEV (reference sequence). V gave up 6 bases and J gave up 0 bases; unmatched junction bases: 5. The CDR3 is made up of 15 amino acids. CDR3 loop: CASSSRDSSYNEQFF. In DNA, the CDR3 is TGTGCCAGCAGCTCCCGGGACAGCTCCTACAATGAGCAGTTCTTC.

V is TRBV30 and J is TRBJ1-1; D is ambiguous. Between the trimmed V and J ends, which lost 4 bases and 2 bases, there was a span of 11 bases. Germline CDR1 GTSNPN, CDR2 SVGIG (reference sequence). This CDR3 contains 13 residues. CDR3 nucleotides: TGTGCCTGGAACGGCAGACTAAACACTGAAGCTTTCTTT. Its protein product is CAWNGRLNTEAFF.

The chain employs TRBV5-4 and TRBJ2-7; TRBD1 matches at 8 bases. CDR1 is SGHNT and CDR2 is YYREEE in the germline V gene (reference sequence). The CDR3 spans 14 residues. Trimming cost V 2 bases and J 4 bases; bases outside gene matches: 5. CDR3 protein: CASSFDRGTYEQYF. DNA for the CDR3: TGTGCCAGCAGCTTCGACAGGGGCACGTACGAGCAGTACTTC.

In DNA form, the CDR3 reads TGTGCCAGCAGCTGGACAGGGGACTCCTACGAGCAGTACTTC. It is translated as CASSWTGDSYEQYF. The chain employs TRBV6-2 or TRBV6-3 and TRBJ2-7; 9 bases are a match to TRBD1. Losses at the gene ends were 6 bases for V and 0 bases for J; bases not matched to a gene: 3. The CDR3 sequence is 14 residues long. CDR1 and CDR2 (germline): MNHEY, SVGEGT.

The chain links TRBV6-4 to TRBJ2-6, with D perhaps TRBD2 (5 bases). The CDR3 is 14 residues long. V gave up 5 bases and J gave up 3 bases, with 8 bases separating them. Germline lookup yields CDR1 MRHNA and CDR2 SNTAGT. The CDR3 region is CASSPGIGANVLTF. The CDR3 region has the DNA TGTGCCAGCAGTCCGGGGATTGGGGCCAACGTCCTGACTTTC.

The V call is TRBV9, the J call TRBJ2-5; possibly TRBD2 for D (6 bases). The CDR3 has 14 amino acids. V lost 0 bases, J lost 4 bases, and 10 bases lay in between. Germline V lookup: CDR1 SGDLS, CDR2 YYNGEE. The chain's CDR3 is CASSVGRGGETQYF. CDR3 nucleotides: TGTGCCAGCAGCGTAGGTCGGGGAGGAGAGACCCAGTACTTC.

A few counts support this clone. The same CDR3 arises from other DNA sequences in this sample as well. The chain links TRBV3-1 (or the pseudogene TRBV3-2) to TRBJ2-3; a weak D match, TRBD2 (6 bases). The CDR3 length is 12 residues. The germline gives CDR1 LGHDT, CDR2 YNNKEL (reference sequence). With 4 bases removed from V and 4 bases from J, the gap between germline ends came to 6 bases. The CDR3 region has the DNA TGTGCCAGCAGCCCGGGGGCAGATACGCAGTATTTT. It yields the protein CASSPGADTQYF.

The chain employs TRBV6-5 and TRBJ1-2; possible D gene TRBD1, 6 bases. CDR3 size: 12 residues. Germline V lookup: CDR1 MNHEY, CDR2 SVGAGI. Trimming pared 6 bases from V and 8 bases from J, leaving 13 bases between. The CDR3 bases are TGTGCCAGCAGAAAAGAGGACAGCGGCTACACCTTC. It codes for CASRKEDSGYTF.